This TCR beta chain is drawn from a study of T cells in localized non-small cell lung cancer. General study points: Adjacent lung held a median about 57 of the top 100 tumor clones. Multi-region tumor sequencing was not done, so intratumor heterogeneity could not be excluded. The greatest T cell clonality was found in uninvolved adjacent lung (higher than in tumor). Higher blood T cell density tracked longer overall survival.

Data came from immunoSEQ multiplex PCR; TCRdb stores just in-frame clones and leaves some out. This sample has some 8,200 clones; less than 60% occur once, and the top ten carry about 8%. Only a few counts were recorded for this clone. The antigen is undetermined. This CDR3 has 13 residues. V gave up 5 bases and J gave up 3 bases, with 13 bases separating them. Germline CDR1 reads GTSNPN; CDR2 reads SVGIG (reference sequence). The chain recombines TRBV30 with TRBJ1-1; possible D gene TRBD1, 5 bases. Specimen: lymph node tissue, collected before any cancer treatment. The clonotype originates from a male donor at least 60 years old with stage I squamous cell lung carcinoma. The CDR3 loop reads CAWGIREHTEAFF. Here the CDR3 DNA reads TGTGCCTGGGGGATCAGGGAGCACACTGAAGCTTTCTTT.